The 27 T cell receptor beta chains below come from one sample, sequenced in a study of CD8 T cells in Susac syndrome. Random-hexamer reverse transcription was applied to about 0.45 to 1 ug RNA. MiXCR, applied by TCRdb to the immunoSEQ multiplex PCR reads, yields one record per CDR3 protein. The sample has over 95,000 distinct CDR3 sequences, around 90% seen once. Sequenced: CD4+ T cells from PBMCs. The receptors shown here come from a human donor in good health.

The gene calls are TRBV2 and TRBJ1-1; no firm D call. There are 11 residues in the CDR3. V was trimmed by 6 bases and J by 8 bases, leaving 10 bases between them. Germline lookup yields CDR1 SNHLY and CDR2 FYNNEI. The CDR3 sequence is CASRNFREAFF. The CDR3 DNA follows: TGTGCCAGCAGGAACTTTAGGGAAGCTTTCTTT. The full variable domain, rest sourced from reference TRBV2 and TRBJ1-1, is EPEVTQTPSHQVTQMGQEVILRCVPISNHLYFYWYRQILGQKVEFLVSFYNNEISEKSEIFDDQFSVERPDGSNFTLKIRSTKLEDSAMYFCASRNFREAFFGQGTRLTVV.

Turning to this clonotype: The CDR3 carries no conserved terminal phenylalanine or tryptophan, so it likely arises from a read error. This sequence joins TRBV19 and TRBJ1-1; 8 positions match TRBD1. CDR3 length: 18 amino acids. The junction had 16 bases not matched to a gene; V was cut back by 7 bases and J by 0 bases. CDR1 and CDR2 from the germline V gene are LNHDA and SQIVND (reference sequence). CDR3: CASTMGAGGVGMNTEAFV. The CDR3 DNA follows: TGTGCCAGTACCATGGGGGCAGGGGGCGTTGGCATGAACACTGAAGCTTTCGTT.

The chain is built from TRBV18 and TRBJ1-2, with 7 bases identical to TRBD1. This CDR3 is built from 15 residues. With V trimmed by 3 bases and J by 4 bases, 8 bases remained unmatched. Germline V gives CDR1 KGHSH, CDR2 LQKENI. CDR3 nucleotide sequence: TGTGCCAGCTCACCCGGGACAGAACCCAGCTATGGCTACACCTTC. It is translated as CASSPGTEPSYGYTF.

V is TRBV12-3 or TRBV12-4 and J is TRBJ2-6; D is undetermined. V lost 6 bases to trimming and J lost 0 bases, with 6 bases between them. CDR3 length: 14 residues. The DNA of the CDR3 is TGTGCCAGCAGCCTTGCCTCTGGGGCCAACGTCCTGACTTTC. Protein product: CASSLASGANVLTF.

The chain employs TRBV7-2 and TRBJ2-3; either TRBD1 or TRBD2 may supply D (5 bases each). The CDR3 covers 15 residues. Germline V CDR1 and CDR2: SGHTA, FQGNSA. Trimming removed 0 bases from V and 8 bases from J, with 15 bases in between. CDR3 amino acids: CASSLALGLAGTQYF. The CDR3 DNA is TGTGCCAGCAGCTTAGCGCTGGGGCTAGCCGGTACGCAGTATTTT. Supplemented by reference TRBV7-2 and TRBJ2-3, the full variable domain reads GAGVSQSPSNKVTEKGKDVELRCDPISGHTALYWYRQSLGQGLEFLIYFQGNSAPDKSGLPSDRFSAERTGGSVSTLTIQRTQQEDSAVYLCASSLALGLAGTQYFGPGTRLTVL.

The chain has TRBV5-1 and TRBJ1-2; TRBD1 might be the D (5 bases). Germline V lookup: CDR1 SGHRS, CDR2 YFSETQ. V was shortened by 1 base and J by 4 bases, with 11 bases between the two germline ends. CDR3 size: 14 residues. CDR3 sequence (DNA): TGCGCCAGCAGCTTGCCAGGGTCCTTCTATGGCTACACCTTC. This gives the protein CASSLPGSFYGYTF. The variable domain in full, completed from reference TRBV5-1 and TRBJ1-2, reads KAGVTQTPRYLIKTRGQQVTLSCSPISGHRSVSWYQQTPGQGLQFLFEYFSETQRNKGNFPGRFSGRQFSNSRSEMNVSTLELGDSALYLCASSLPGSFYGYTFGSGTRLTVV.

The count of this clonotype is one. This sequence joins TRBV13 and TRBJ1-5; D unresolved. V lost 2 bases and J lost 0, with 14 bases in between. Germline CDR1 is PRHDT and CDR2 is FYEKMQ (reference sequence). CDR3 length: 17 residues. Written as DNA, the CDR3 is TGTGCCAGCAGCTTAAATGGGCAGCTCCTTAGCAATCAGCCCCAGCATTTT. Protein: CASSLNGQLLSNQPQHF.

This clonotype was seen a few times. This chain uses TRBV7-2 with TRBJ2-2, with 10 bases lining up with TRBD2. Germline V gene lookup returns CDR1 SGHTA and CDR2 FQGNSA. This CDR3 region has 15 residues. V lost 5 bases and J lost 7; bases outside the gene matches: 7. In DNA form, the CDR3 reads TGTGCCAGCAGCCAGCGGGAGGGCCCCGGCGGGGAGCTGTTTTTT. Its protein is CASSQREGPGGELFF.

The J gene is TRBJ2-5, the V gene TRBV29-1; maybe TRBD1 (5 bases). The V end was cut by 6 bases, the J end by 0 bases, with 8 bases between. CDR3 size: 12 residues. Germline CDR1 and CDR2: SQVTM and ANQGSEA. The CDR3 DNA reads as TGCAGCGTAGACAGCGACCAAGAGACCCAGTACTTC. Translated: CSVDSDQETQYF.

DNA for the CDR3: TGTGCCAGCAGGTCTGCGGGAGGTCTCTCCTACGAGCAGTACTTC. This sequence encodes CASRSAGGLSYEQYF. The chain combines TRBV5-4 with TRBJ2-7, with 8 bases lining up with TRBD2. With 5 bases clipped from V and 0 bases from J, the junction kept 7 bases outside the gene matches. Germline assignment: CDR1 SGHNT and CDR2 YYREEE (reference sequence). This CDR3 has 15 amino acids.

This rearrangement joins TRBV5-6 to TRBJ1-5; D ambiguous. Deletions cut 3 bases from V and 5 bases from J, with 15 bases between. Germline CDR1 and CDR2: SGHDT and YYEEEE. The CDR3 contains 15 residues. The chain's CDR3 is CASSSRTVEYQPQHF. In DNA form, the CDR3 reads TGTGCCAGCAGCTCTCGCACAGTAGAGTATCAGCCCCAGCATTTT.

CDR3 region: CASSQVTQGGSFHSEQFF. The CDR3 DNA reads as TGTGCCAGCAGCCAAGTAACCCAGGGGGGCTCTTTTCACAGTGAGCAGTTCTTC. The chain joins TRBV3-1 to TRBJ2-1; a weak D match, TRBD1 (7 bases). CDR1 is LGHDT and CDR2 is YNNKEL in the germline V gene (reference sequence). The V end was cut by 1 base, the J end by 9 bases, with 25 bases between. CDR3 length equals 18 residues.

V is TRBV20-1 and J is TRBJ1-1; a weak D match, TRBD1 (6 bases). Looked up from germline, CDR1 is DFQATT and CDR2 is SNEGSKA (reference sequence). The CDR3 runs to 15 residues. Trimming stripped 4 bases from V and 3 bases from J, with 18 bases between. CDR3 sequence (DNA): TGCAGTGCTACCATGACAGGTCCCCTTCACACTGAAGCTTTCTTT. Its protein is CSATMTGPLHTEAFF.

The V call is TRBV24-1, the J call TRBJ2-6; D not certain. The CDR3 contains 17 residues. CDR1 and CDR2 from the germline V gene are KGHDR and SFDVKD. V gave up 0 bases and J gave up 4 bases, with 12 bases separating them. Here the CDR3 DNA reads TGTGCCACCAGTGATTTGCGCAAGGGATCAGGGGCCAACGTCCTGACTTTC. Its protein product is CATSDLRKGSGANVLTF.

The V call is TRBV7-9, the J call TRBJ1-1; D may be TRBD1 (5 bases). Per germline, CDR1 SEHNR and CDR2 FQNEAQ (reference sequence). The V and J ends lost 6 bases and 0 bases respectively, with 23 bases between them. The CDR3 length is 18 residues. The CDR3 sequence is CASSFGLTGGRMNTEAFF. The CDR3 coding sequence is TGTGCCAGCAGTTTCGGGTTAACGGGGGGTCGAATGAACACTGAAGCTTTCTTT.

The chain combines TRBV29-1 with TRBJ2-7; perhaps D is TRBD1 or TRBD2 (5 bases each). Deletions cut 7 bases from V and 2 bases from J, with 15 bases between. The CDR3 loop spans 13 amino acids. The germline V gene has CDR1 SQVTM and CDR2 ANQGSEA. The CDR3 DNA reads as TGCAGCGCCTACCGGGACCCACCCTACGAGCAGTACTTC. Its protein is CSAYRDPPYEQYF.

Here the CDR3 DNA reads TGTGCCAGCAGCTTAACTGACGGTAATCAGCCCCAGCATTTT. It encodes CASSLTDGNQPQHF. The J gene is TRBJ1-5, the V gene TRBV7-9; D is uncertain. The CDR3 sequence is 14 residues long. V was clipped by 2 bases and J by 4 bases, with 9 bases between them. Looked up from germline, CDR1 is SEHNR and CDR2 is FQNEAQ (reference sequence).

The chain recombines TRBV15 with TRBJ2-5; D is possibly TRBD2 (6 bases). Trimming cost V 0 bases and J 1 base, with 9 bases left between them. Germline CDR1 is LNHNV and CDR2 is YYDKDF (reference sequence). The CDR3 is 15 residues long. CDR3 coding DNA: TGTGCCACCAGCAGAGATGGAGGGCGCCAAGAGACCCAGTACTTC. Residues: CATSRDGGRQETQYF.

The chain joins TRBV27 to TRBJ1-1; D uncertain. Trimming cost V 1 base and J 3 bases, with 6 bases left between them. CDR1 MNHEY and CDR2 SMNVEV come from the germline V gene (reference sequence). The CDR3 loop spans 13 amino acids. The CDR3: CASSLFGDTEAFF. The CDR3 region has the DNA TGTGCCAGCAGTTTATTTGGGGACACTGAAGCTTTCTTT.

This sequence joins TRBV12-3 or TRBV12-4 and TRBJ1-5, with D tentatively TRBD1 (6 bases). The germline V and J ends were trimmed by 6 bases and 3 bases, with 12 bases remaining between them. The CDR3 loop spans 14 amino acids. The CDR3: CASRHDRINQPQHF. CDR3 nucleotides: TGTGCCAGCAGACATGACAGGATCAATCAGCCCCAGCATTTT.

The V and J genes are TRBV14 and TRBJ2-3; D ambiguous. Germline V lookup: CDR1 SGHDN, CDR2 FVKESK. The ends were cut back, 1 base at V and 2 bases at J, with 10 bases in the middle. CDR3 length: 15 residues. The CDR3 region is CASSQAELTTDTQYF. The CDR3 bases are TGTGCCAGCAGCCAAGCAGAACTTACCACAGATACGCAGTATTTT.

The chain carries TRBV2 and TRBJ2-3, with 7 bases lining up with TRBD1. CDR1 is SNHLY, CDR2 FYNNEI, per germline. The CDR3 length is 14 residues. Trimming at V came to 7 bases and at J to 1 base, leaving 5 bases not matched to a gene. CDR3 sequence: CASTGQGGTDTQYF. In nucleotides, the CDR3 is TGTGCCAGCACCGGCCAGGGGGGCACAGATACGCAGTATTTT.

This clonotype has a single count. This chain joins TRBV20-1 and TRBJ2-5; 8 nucleotides agree with TRBD1. The germline gives CDR1 DFQATT, CDR2 SNEGSKA (reference sequence). J lost 3 bases, V lost 5 bases, and 5 bases had no gene match. There are 13 residues in the CDR3. The CDR3: CSALQGAEETQYF. In DNA form, the CDR3 reads TGCAGTGCTCTTCAGGGGGCGGAAGAGACCCAGTACTTC.

The gene calls are TRBV5-1 and TRBJ2-1; tentative D call: TRBD2 (6 bases). Trimming cost V 2 bases and J 1 base, with 13 bases left between them. Germline assignment: CDR1 SGHRS and CDR2 YFSETQ. The CDR3 loop spans 16 amino acids. The CDR3 here is CASSLRGGESYNEQFF. DNA of the CDR3: TGCGCCAGCAGCTTACGGGGCGGGGAGTCCTACAATGAGCAGTTCTTC.

Only a few counts were recorded for this clonotype. V usage is TRBV7-2 and J usage is TRBJ2-7; D gene uncertain. CDR1 and CDR2 (germline): SGHTA, FQGNSA. Trimming removed 5 bases from V and 4 bases from J, with 6 bases in between. The CDR3 is 11 residues long. The CDR3 spells CASSLRYEQYF. DNA of the CDR3: TGTGCCAGCAGCCTCAGGTACGAGCAGTACTTC.

This chain uses TRBV7-3 with TRBJ2-3; 11 bases map to TRBD2. With 0 bases clipped from V and 4 bases from J, the junction kept 15 bases outside the gene matches. This CDR3 region has 20 residues. Germline V lookup: CDR1 SGHTA, CDR2 FQGTGA. CDR3 nucleotides: TGTGCCAGCAGCTTAACCCCTTGGGTTAGCGGGAGGGCCGGCCCAGATACGCAGTATTTT. It specifies CASSLTPWVSGRAGPDTQYF.

This rearrangement joins TRBV6-5 to TRBJ2-7, with D perhaps matching TRBD1 (5 bases). The germline V and J ends were trimmed by 0 bases and 4 bases, with 13 bases remaining between them. The length of the CDR3 is 15 residues. Germline CDR1 and CDR2: MNHEY and SVGAGI. In DNA, the CDR3 is TGTGCCAGCAGTTACTCGGAGACAGCCTCTTACGAGCAGTACTTC. This gives the protein CASSYSETASYEQYF.